A single sample gave rise to the 28 T cell receptor beta chains below, sequenced in a study of blood T cells in healthy people across ages. Together with a sample-barcoded 5' primer, a J-beta primer mix was included in a second PCR lasting roughly 6 to 12 cycles. MiXCR, run by TCRdb on the 5' RACE reads, gives a single entry per CDR3 protein. The data contain 850,000 to 1,000,000 distinct CDR3 sequences, 48% of them singletons. Sample: blood. These receptors originate from a man aged 25-45 years in good health.

This chain links TRBV7-9 with TRBJ1-6, with a possible D match to TRBD1 (5 bases). Germline CDR1 is SEHNR and CDR2 is FQNEAQ (reference sequence). The CDR3 contains 15 residues. Trimming cost V 2 bases and J 2 bases, with 7 bases left between them. CDR3 coding DNA: TGTGCCAGCAGCTTACAGGGAGCCTATAATTCACCCCTCCACTTT. Residues: CASSLQGAYNSPLHF.

V gene TRBV29-1 combines with J gene TRBJ2-7; 7 nucleotides align to TRBD1. With 6 bases clipped from V and 0 bases from J, the junction kept 8 bases outside the gene matches. Germline CDR1 SQVTM, CDR2 ANQGSEA. The CDR3 is 14 residues long. CDR3 sequence (DNA): TGCAGCGTGCAGGGCAGGGGGAGCTCCTACGAGCAGTACTTC. It encodes CSVQGRGSSYEQYF.

The gene calls are TRBV27 and TRBJ2-1; a possible D gene is TRBD1 (5 bases). There are 13 residues in the CDR3. Germline lookup yields CDR1 MNHEY and CDR2 SMNVEV (reference sequence). Between the trimmed V and J ends, which lost 5 bases and 8 bases, there was a span of 13 bases. CDR3 DNA: TGTGCCAGCAGTGTATACAGGAAGTATGAGCAGTTCTTC. Translating gives CASSVYRKYEQFF.

The chain joins TRBV2 to TRBJ2-1; 12 nucleotides align to TRBD2. In germline, CDR1 is SNHLY, CDR2 FYNNEI. The trim removed 5 bases at V and 4 bases at J, leaving 6 bases unmatched. The CDR3 covers 16 residues. CDR3 region: CASSPLLAGGYNEQFF. Here the CDR3 DNA reads TGTGCCAGCAGTCCACTACTAGCGGGGGGTTACAATGAGCAGTTCTTC.

This chain joins TRBV27 and TRBJ1-5, with TRBD1 as a possible D gene (5 bases). Germline V gives CDR1 MNHEY, CDR2 SMNVEV (reference sequence). V lost 5 bases, J lost 2 bases, and 13 bases lay in between. The CDR3 has 15 residues. The CDR3 bases are TGTGCCAGCAGTAGAGGGGAGTTCGGCAATCAGCCCCAGCATTTT. Translated, it gives CASSRGEFGNQPQHF.

This clonotype occurred once. The rearrangement joins TRBV7-9 to TRBJ2-3, with D perhaps TRBD1 (5 bases). This CDR3 spans 14 amino acids. Germline assignment: CDR1 SEHNR and CDR2 FQNEAQ (reference sequence). The V end lost 0 bases, the J end lost 2 bases, and 6 bases lay between the germline ends. The CDR3 DNA sequence: TGTGCCAGCAGCTTAGCCAGGGACACAGATACGCAGTATTTT. The encoded protein is CASSLARDTDTQYF.

The rearrangement uses TRBV27 and TRBJ1-2; 9 positions match TRBD1. Looked up from germline, CDR1 is MNHEY and CDR2 is SMNVEV (reference sequence). V shed 5 bases, J shed 5 bases, and the junction held 18 bases outside the gene matches. The CDR3 extends over 18 amino acids. CDR3 loop: CASSPTGTGLKWEYGYTF. CDR3 sequence (DNA): TGTGCCAGCAGTCCCACCGGGACAGGGTTAAAGTGGGAGTATGGCTACACCTTC.

The CDR3 region has the DNA TGCGCCAGCAGCCAAGATACCGGGGGTTCCCTCTACAATGAGCAGTTCTTC. Translation gives CASSQDTGGSLYNEQFF. The V and J genes are TRBV4-1 and TRBJ2-1; perhaps TRBD2 as D (6 bases). V was clipped by 0 bases and J by 3 bases, with 15 bases between them. There are 17 residues in the CDR3. CDR1 is MGHRA, CDR2 YSYEKL, per germline.

V usage is TRBV27 and J usage is TRBJ2-1, with a weak D call TRBD1 (7 bases). TRBJ2-7 explains the end of the DNA better; the J call may be wrong. Germline lookup yields CDR1 MNHEY and CDR2 SMNVEV (reference sequence). This CDR3 is built from 15 residues. DNA of the CDR3: TGTGCCAGTAAACAGGGGCTGGGACTCTACAATGAGCAGTACTTC. This gives the protein CASKQGLGLYNEQYF.

V gene TRBV24-1 combines with J gene TRBJ2-5, with 8 positions matching TRBD1. Germline CDR1 reads KGHDR; CDR2 reads SFDVKD. After removal of 4 bases from V and 2 bases from J, the junction contained 8 bases not matched to a gene. This CDR3 comprises 16 residues. Here the CDR3 DNA reads TGTGCCACCAGTGACCCGACAGGGGTAGCTCAAGAGACCCAGTACTTC. Amino acids: CATSDPTGVAQETQYF.

The chain links TRBV5-1 to TRBJ2-7; unclear D gene. V dropped 3 bases and J dropped 5 bases, with 15 bases sitting between them. Germline V gene data show CDR1 as SGHRS and CDR2 as YFSETQ. The CDR3 runs to 14 residues. CDR3 residues: CASSSAGPHDEQYF. The CDR3 nucleotides are TGCGCCAGCAGCTCCGCCGGGCCCCACGACGAGCAGTACTTC.

The genes are TRBV29-1 and TRBJ2-3; D might be TRBD1 or TRBD2, each matching 5 bases. The germline V gene has CDR1 SQVTM and CDR2 ANQGSEA. This CDR3 is built from 15 residues. Trimming removed 6 bases at V and 2 bases at J, with 18 bases between. CDR3 in DNA: TGCAGCGTCGGAAATCTACGGGGCATCACAGATACGCAGTATTTT. This gives the protein CSVGNLRGITDTQYF.

This clonotype was seen once. The genes are TRBV6-6 and TRBJ1-2; D perhaps matches TRBD1 (6 bases). The V and J ends lost 7 bases and 6 bases respectively, with 18 bases between them. The V gene's germline CDR1 is MNHNY and CDR2 SVGAGI (reference sequence). The CDR3 has 14 amino acids. CDR3 protein: CASMTGTTNDGYTF. The CDR3 DNA follows: TGTGCCAGCATGACCGGGACAACCAACGATGGCTACACCTTC.

This clonotype was seen ten or more times. J is TRBJ2-7 and V is TRBV6-2 or TRBV6-3; D ambiguous. The germline CDR1 and CDR2 sequences are MNHEY and SVGEGT. Trimming removed 5 bases at V and 1 base at J, with 6 bases between. This CDR3 region has 12 residues. The CDR3 sequence: CASSTSSYEQYF. The CDR3 DNA reads TGTGCCAGCAGTACGTCATCCTACGAGCAGTACTTC.

This clonotype was recorded once. The V gene is TRBV10-3, the J gene TRBJ2-5, with D unresolved. Germline-derived CDR1 and CDR2 are ENHRY and SYGVKD. V dropped 6 bases and J dropped 11 bases, with 13 bases sitting between them. The CDR3 is 11 amino acids. CDR3 amino acids: CAIRLGAEQYF. The CDR3 bases are TGTGCCATCAGACTTGGAGCTGAGCAGTACTTC.

Here the CDR3 reads CASSLDHAGETQYF. CDR3 in DNA: TGTGCCAGCAGCCTCGATCATGCTGGGGAGACCCAGTACTTC. This chain links TRBV7-9 with TRBJ2-5, with no clear D. The CDR3 loop spans 14 amino acids. Trimming cost V 5 bases and J 5 bases, with 15 bases left between them. Germline lookup yields CDR1 SEHNR and CDR2 FQNEAQ (reference sequence).

This clonotype was seen a handful of times. The chain recombines TRBV20-1 with TRBJ1-2; D is unresolved. From germline, CDR1 is DFQATT and CDR2 SNEGSKA (reference sequence). The V end lost 6 bases, the J end lost 2 bases, and 13 bases lay between the germline ends. This CDR3 region has 13 residues. This CDR3 is CSAANEANYGYTF. The CDR3 bases are TGCAGTGCCGCAAACGAGGCGAACTATGGCTACACCTTC.

This chain joins TRBV6-5 and TRBJ2-7, with D possibly TRBD2 on 5 matching bases. This CDR3 is 14 amino acids long. Germline values: CDR1 MNHEY, CDR2 SVGAGI. The ends were cut back, 6 bases at V and 2 bases at J, with 14 bases in the middle. The CDR3 nucleotides read TGTGCCAGCAGCCAGGACGGGGAAACCTACGAGCAGTACTTC. It codes for CASSQDGETYEQYF.

V usage is TRBV29-1 and J usage is TRBJ2-5; maybe TRBD2 (6 bases). The CDR3 length is 14 residues. Germline CDR1 reads SQVTM; CDR2 reads ANQGSEA. Trimming left V 6 bases short and J 4 bases short, with 18 bases between. In DNA form, the CDR3 reads TGCAGCGTAACTCGTCCCGGGCGGGGAGAGACCCAGTACTTC. Protein sequence: CSVTRPGRGETQYF. The whole variable domain, filled in from reference TRBV29-1 and TRBJ2-5, reads SAVISQKPSRDICQRGTSLTIQCQVDSQVTMMFWYRQQPGQSLTLIATANQGSEATYESGFVIDKFPISRPNLTFSTLTVSNMSPEDSSIYLCSVTRPGRGETQYFGPGTRLLVL.

Ten or more counts support this clonotype. V usage is TRBV24-1 and J usage is TRBJ1-5, with 9 bases that match TRBD1. The CDR3 is 14 residues long. J lost 7 bases, V lost 4 bases, and 4 bases had no gene match. Germline V CDR1 and CDR2: KGHDR, SFDVKD. As DNA, the CDR3 is TGTGCCACCAGTGACGGGACAGGGACCCAGCCCCAGCATTTT. Translated: CATSDGTGTQPQHF.

The chain couples TRBV30 to TRBJ2-7, with D unclear. The germline gives CDR1 GTSNPN, CDR2 SVGIG (reference sequence). Trimming took off 0 bases at V and 1 base at J, with 7 bases between the two ends. The CDR3 spans 13 residues. CDR3 protein: CAWSVPSSYEQYF. The CDR3 nucleotides are TGTGCCTGGAGTGTACCCAGTTCCTACGAGCAGTACTTC.

A few counts support this clonotype. J is TRBJ2-2 and V is TRBV6-5; D gene uncertain. Germline CDR1 and CDR2: MNHEY and SVGAGI. The CDR3 is made up of 14 amino acids. Trimming cost V 6 bases and J 2 bases, with 10 bases left between them. The CDR3 reads CASSQWGNTGELFF. CDR3 coding DNA: TGTGCCAGCAGCCAATGGGGTAACACCGGGGAGCTGTTTTTT.

This clonotype showed up just once. This chain links TRBV2 with TRBJ2-3; D may be TRBD2 (6 bases). Germline V lookup: CDR1 SNHLY, CDR2 FYNNEI. The CDR3 totals 14 residues. V was clipped by 4 bases and J by 2 bases, with 10 bases between them. The CDR3 nucleotides are TGTGCCAGCAGTGTATGGCGGGACACAGATACGCAGTATTTT. Residues: CASSVWRDTDTQYF.

The V and J genes are TRBV28 and TRBJ2-1, with a tentative D call TRBD2 (5 bases). In germline, CDR1 is MDHEN, CDR2 SYDVKM. The CDR3 is 11 amino acids. V lost 6 bases and J 12 bases, leaving 12 bases between the germline ends. The CDR3 coding sequence is TGTGCCAGCAGACGGAAAGAGGGGCAGTTCTTC. Residues: CASRRKEGQFF.

The J gene is TRBJ2-1, the V gene TRBV28; 11 bases line up with TRBD2. Trimming cost V 5 bases and J 8 bases; bases outside gene matches: 5. The CDR3 has 14 amino acids. Germline V gene data show CDR1 as MDHEN and CDR2 as SYDVKM. CDR3 bases: TGTGCCAGCAGTGAGGGACTAGCGGTCTATGAGCAGTTCTTC. Its protein product is CASSEGLAVYEQFF.

This chain links TRBV7-2 with TRBJ2-1; 10 bases match TRBD2. This CDR3 has 15 residues. The junction had 6 bases not matched to a gene; V was cut back by 2 bases and J by 8 bases. Germline-derived CDR1 and CDR2 are SGHTA and FQGNSA. CDR3 in DNA: TGTGCCAGCAGCTTAAACCTAGCGGGGGCGGATGAGCAGTTCTTC. Amino acids: CASSLNLAGADEQFF. Based on the CDR3 plus reference TRBV7-2 and TRBJ2-1, the full variable domain is GAGVSQSPSNKVTEKGKDVELRCDPISGHTALYWYRQSLGQGLEFLIYFQGNSAPDKSGLPSDRFSAERTGGSVSTLTIQRTQQEDSAVYLCASSLNLAGADEQFFGPGTRLTVL.

The gene calls are TRBV15 and TRBJ2-1; the D is unclear. Germline V gene data show CDR1 as LNHNV and CDR2 as YYDKDF (reference sequence). This CDR3 has 13 amino acids. Trimming pared 2 bases from V and 5 bases from J, leaving 7 bases between. The CDR3 DNA follows: TGTGCCACCAGCAGACCCAGGAACAATGAGCAGTTCTTC. This sequence encodes CATSRPRNNEQFF. Looking up the rest from reference TRBV15 and TRBJ2-1 gives the full variable domain: DAMVIQNPRYQVTQFGKPVTLSCSQTLNHNVMYWYQQKSSQAPKLLFHYYDKDFNNEADTPDNFQSRRPNTSFCFLDIRSPGLGDTAMYLCATSRPRNNEQFFGPGTRLTVL.

The chain recombines TRBV12-3 or TRBV12-4 with TRBJ2-1; no firm D call. This CDR3 comprises 10 residues. Trimming took 3 bases from V and 10 from J, leaving 4 bases between them. The CDR3 spells CASSFEEQFF. Here the CDR3 DNA reads TGTGCCAGCAGTTTCGAGGAGCAGTTCTTC.